Each of the 21 T cell receptor beta chains below was sequenced from the same sample in a study of blood T cells in healthy people across ages. Using a J-beta primer mix together with a sample-barcoded 5' primer, a second PCR was run for roughly 6 to 11 cycles. Via MiXCR, TCRdb re-called the 5' RACE reads, giving one row per CDR3 protein. Among hundreds of thousands of distinct CDR3 sequences listed, under 25% were seen once. The specimen sequenced was blood. The source is a man between 65 and 80 years old in good health.

In its sample, this clonotype was seen a few times. The rearrangement uses TRBV24-1 and TRBJ2-5; perhaps TRBD1 as D (5 bases). CDR3 length: 12 amino acids. Germline CDR1 and CDR2: KGHDR and SFDVKD. Trimming shortened V by 5 bases and J by 5 bases, and 8 bases separated the two germline ends. This CDR3 is CATSAGSETQYF. The CDR3, as DNA: TGTGCCACCAGTGCAGGGTCGGAGACCCAGTACTTC.

The sample holds a few counts of this clonotype. The V and J genes are TRBV7-9 and TRBJ1-5; no reliable D call. The CDR3 runs 14 residues. Germline-derived CDR1 and CDR2 are SEHNR and FQNEAQ (reference sequence). Trimming took 1 base from V and 5 from J, leaving 9 bases between them. The CDR3 reads CASSLEGSHQPQHF. The CDR3 bases are TGTGCCAGCAGCTTAGAAGGGAGCCATCAGCCCCAGCATTTT.

This clonotype occurred a few times. This chain connects TRBV11-2 to TRBJ2-1, with 8 bases that match TRBD2. Trimming cost V 1 base and J 4 bases; bases outside gene matches: 3. CDR3 length: 15 amino acids. The germline CDR1 and CDR2 sequences are SGHAT and FQNNGV. DNA of the CDR3: TGTGCCAGCAGCTTAGTAGCGGGAAGGTACAATGAGCAGTTCTTC. It codes for CASSLVAGRYNEQFF. Full variable domain (missing parts from reference TRBV11-2 and TRBJ2-1): EAGVAQSPRYKIIEKRQSVAFWCNPISGHATLYWYQQILGQGPKLLIQFQNNGVVDDSQLPKDRFSAERLKGVDSTLKIQPAKLEDSAVYLCASSLVAGRYNEQFFGPGTRLTVL.

The V gene is TRBV20-1, the J gene TRBJ2-1, with 9 bases fitting TRBD1. Trimming removed 4 bases from V and 4 bases from J; junction bases left unmatched: 8. CDR1 is DFQATT, CDR2 SNEGSKA, per germline (reference sequence). The CDR3 length is 15 residues. The CDR3 loop reads CSATPDRGLYNEQFF. CDR3 in DNA: TGCAGTGCTACCCCGGACAGGGGTCTGTACAATGAGCAGTTCTTC.

This clonotype was observed a handful of times. The chain has TRBV5-1 and TRBJ2-2; perhaps TRBD2 as D (6 bases). V was shortened by 4 bases and J by 5 bases, with 12 bases between the two germline ends. The CDR3 runs to 14 residues. Germline V lookup: CDR1 SGHRS, CDR2 YFSETQ. The CDR3: CASSSQSGTGELFF. The CDR3 DNA reads TGCGCCAGCAGCAGTCAAAGCGGGACCGGGGAGCTGTTTTTT.

The V call is TRBV20-1, the J call TRBJ1-4; a weak D match, TRBD1 (5 bases). CDR3 length equals 15 residues. Trimming cost V 0 bases and J 8 bases, with 16 bases left between them. Germline values: CDR1 DFQATT, CDR2 SNEGSKA (reference sequence). The CDR3 spells CSARDPLGVYEKLFF. CDR3 coding DNA: TGCAGTGCTAGAGATCCCCTAGGGGTTTACGAAAAACTGTTTTTT.

This clonotype was counted a few times. This chain links TRBV6-2 or TRBV6-3 with TRBJ1-3; D ambiguous. The CDR3 extends over 15 amino acids. The V and J ends lost 4 bases and 4 bases respectively, with 14 bases between them. CDR1 and CDR2 (germline): MNHEY, SVGEGT. The chain's CDR3 is CASSLLGFTGNTIYF. The DNA for the CDR3 is TGTGCCAGCAGTTTACTCGGATTTACGGGAAACACCATATATTTT.

This clonotype has a handful of counts. The chain couples TRBV20-1 to TRBJ2-6; 7 bases are a match to TRBD2. Germline assignment: CDR1 DFQATT and CDR2 SNEGSKA (reference sequence). The ends lost 6 bases at V and 0 bases at J; junction bases unmatched: 8. The CDR3 runs to 16 residues. CDR3 nucleotides: TGCAGTGCCCCGACTAGCCGAAGCTCTGGGGCCAACGTCCTGACTTTC. It codes for CSAPTSRSSGANVLTF.

In its sample, this clonotype was seen many times. The rearrangement uses TRBV9 and TRBJ2-5; 8 nucleotides match TRBD1. Germline V CDR1 and CDR2: SGDLS, YYNGEE. V lost 0 bases and J lost 5; bases outside the gene matches: 6. This CDR3 contains 15 residues. Here the CDR3 DNA reads TGTGCCAGCAGCGTAGCCCCGGACAGGGCCGAGACCCAGTACTTC. It translates to CASSVAPDRAETQYF.

The chain employs TRBV28 and TRBJ2-7, with a weak D call TRBD1 (6 bases). The CDR3 has 12 amino acids. V lost 5 bases, J lost 3 bases, and 8 bases lay in between. Germline V CDR1 and CDR2: MDHEN, SYDVKM. CDR3 coding DNA: TGTGCCAGCAGTGACAGGATCTACGAGCAGTACTTC. As protein: CASSDRIYEQYF.

The genes are TRBV6-6 and TRBJ2-7, with a tentative D call TRBD2 (6 bases). This CDR3 region has 15 residues. Between the trimmed V and J ends, which lost 6 bases and 3 bases, there was a span of 18 bases. CDR1 and CDR2 from the germline V gene are MNHNY and SVGAGI (reference sequence). CDR3 nucleotide sequence: TGTGCCAGCAGCTGGGCGGAGGGCGCGCGCTACGAGCAGTACTTC. It codes for CASSWAEGARYEQYF.

DNA of the CDR3: TGTGCCAGCAGCCCCCCTAGCGGGAGGAAAGATGAGCAGTTCTTC. Residues: CASSPPSGRKDEQFF. The rearrangement uses TRBV11-2 and TRBJ2-1; 11 nucleotides match TRBD2. There are 15 residues in the CDR3. From germline, CDR1 is SGHAT and CDR2 FQNNGV. Germline trimming cut 5 bases from V and 8 bases from J; bases unmatched to any gene: 8.

J is TRBJ2-5 and V is TRBV20-1, with D possibly matching TRBD2 (5 bases). The CDR3 extends over 14 amino acids. The ends were cut back, 6 bases at V and 1 base at J, with 15 bases in the middle. Germline CDR1 and CDR2: DFQATT and SNEGSKA (reference sequence). CDR3 amino acids: CSAALRSGQETQYF. DNA for the CDR3: TGCAGTGCCGCCCTCCGAAGCGGCCAAGAGACCCAGTACTTC.

The V and J genes are TRBV10-3 and TRBJ2-3; 13 nucleotides agree with TRBD2. The CDR3 loop spans 17 amino acids. Germline trimming cut 2 bases from V and 4 bases from J; bases unmatched to any gene: 6. Germline CDR1 reads ENHRY; CDR2 reads SYGVKD. The CDR3, as DNA: TGTGCCATCAGTGAGCGGACTAGCGGGAGTATGGCAGATACGCAGTATTTT. Its protein is CAISERTSGSMADTQYF.

V usage is TRBV2 and J usage is TRBJ1-2, with D maybe TRBD1 (5 bases). Germline loops: CDR1 SNHLY, CDR2 FYNNEI. Trimming removed 6 bases from V and 4 bases from J, with 15 bases in between. The CDR3 contains 14 residues. The CDR3 sequence is CASRTSVTAYGYTF. Written as DNA, the CDR3 is TGTGCCAGCAGGACCTCCGTGACAGCCTATGGCTACACCTTC.

This clonotype was counted between two and nine times. The chain joins TRBV6-1 to TRBJ2-1, with 7 bases lining up with TRBD2. J gave up 14 bases and V 3 bases, and 10 bases lay outside the gene matches. CDR1 MNHNS and CDR2 SASEGT come from the germline V gene. This CDR3 spans 13 amino acids. The CDR3 DNA reads TGTGCCAGCAGTGAGGTGGTGTGGCGGGAGAAGTTCTTC. Protein product: CASSEVVWREKFF.

A few counts support this clonotype. CDR3 nucleotides: TGTGCCAGCTCAGGGGCCTGGGGGAATGAGCAGTTCTTC. This translates into CASSGAWGNEQFF. J is TRBJ2-1 and V is TRBV18; D is perhaps TRBD1 or TRBD2 (5 bases each). The germline V gene has CDR1 KGHSH and CDR2 LQKENI. Trimming shortened V by 5 bases and J by 7 bases, and 12 bases separated the two germline ends. CDR3 size: 13 residues.

This clonotype was seen only once. The chain links TRBV27 to TRBJ1-4, with D hard to call. The CDR3 totals 13 residues. The germline V gene encodes CDR1 MNHEY and CDR2 SMNVEV (reference sequence). Trimming took 6 bases from V and 3 from J, leaving 8 bases between them. The CDR3 reads CASSGLPNEKLFF. CDR3 nucleotide sequence: TGTGCCAGCAGCGGGCTGCCTAATGAAAAACTGTTTTTT.

The CDR3 here is CASLWWGSQETQYF. The CDR3 bases are TGTGCCAGCCTTTGGTGGGGCAGCCAAGAGACCCAGTACTTC. The J gene is TRBJ2-5, the V gene TRBV12-3 or TRBV12-4, with D possibly matching TRBD1 (5 bases). Trimming took off 8 bases at V and 1 base at J, with 14 bases between the two ends. The CDR3 length is 14 residues.

This clonotype was recorded at least ten times. CDR3 sequence (DNA): TGTGCCAGCAGTTTTGGGGTAGAGACCCAGTACTTC. Its protein product is CASSFGVETQYF. The chain uses TRBV6-6 and TRBJ2-5; D ambiguous. Germline V lookup: CDR1 MNHNY, CDR2 SVGAGI (reference sequence). The germline V and J ends were trimmed by 4 bases and 4 bases, with 7 bases remaining between them. This CDR3 region has 12 residues.

The chain employs TRBV4-3 and TRBJ2-3; D gene uncertain. The CDR3 loop spans 15 amino acids. Trimming took off 0 bases at V and 1 base at J, with 8 bases between the two ends. The germline V gene has CDR1 LGHNA and CDR2 YSLEER. The CDR3 region is CASSQDKRGTDTQYF. CDR3 in DNA: TGCGCCAGCAGCCAAGATAAGAGAGGCACAGATACGCAGTATTTT.